Listed below are T cell receptor beta chains from one sample, sequenced in a study of cytomegalovirus exposure and HLA in healthy donors. Method: immunoSEQ multiplex PCR; TCRdb's copy keeps in-frame clones and lacks some. The table has 100,000 or so clones, roughly an eighth seen once. The sequenced sample consisted of PBMCs. Receptors originate from a man in his forties in good health and CMV-seropositive. The CDR3 runs from the conserved cysteine through the conserved F or W. Fields, in order: clone size, V gene, D gene, J gene, CDR3 DNA, CDR3 protein. The D gene is left open where the match is weak. The listing skips clone size in some rows; elsewhere it reads once, few, many or a size class.

clone size: .; V gene: TRBV6-5; D gene: TRBD1; J gene: TRBJ2-7; CDR3 DNA: TGTGCCAGCACGACAGGGCAGGACGAGCAGTACTTC; CDR3 protein: CASTTGQDEQYF
clone size: .; V gene: TRBV2; D gene: TRBD1; J gene: TRBJ2-2; CDR3 DNA: TGTGCCAGCAGTGAAAGGGGGCAGGGCGGGGAGCTGTTTTTT; CDR3 protein: CASSERGQGGELFF
clone size: few; V gene: TRBV11-2; D gene: .; J gene: TRBJ2-5; CDR3 DNA: TGTGCCAGCAGCTCCGCGGGGCAAGAGACCCAGTACTTC; CDR3 protein: CASSSAGQETQYF
clone size: few; V gene: TRBV19; D gene: .; J gene: TRBJ2-7; CDR3 DNA: TGTGCCCGTAGCCCTCTGGAGTACCACTACGAGCAGTCCTTC; CDR3 protein: CARSPLEYHYEQSF
clone size: .; V gene: TRBV7-8; D gene: TRBD2; J gene: TRBJ2-1; CDR3 DNA: TGTGCCAGCATATGGCTGGGACTAGCGGGCAATGAGCAGTTCTTC; CDR3 protein: CASIWLGLAGNEQFF
clone size: .; V gene: TRBV9; D gene: TRBD1; J gene: TRBJ2-2; CDR3 DNA: TGTGCCAGCAGCCCCGCTCGGACAGGGGTGAACACCGGGGAGCTGTTTTTT; CDR3 protein: CASSPARTGVNTGELFF
clone size: few; V gene: TRBV7-9; D gene: .; J gene: TRBJ2-7; CDR3 DNA: TGTGCCAGCAGCGATAGCTCCTACGAGCAGTACTTC; CDR3 protein: CASSDSSYEQYF
clone size: few; V gene: TRBV7-2; D gene: TRBD1; J gene: TRBJ2-7; CDR3 DNA: TGTGCCAGCAGCTCCCCCCCAGCAGGGGGCGTGCACTTC; CDR3 protein: CASSSPPAGGVHF
clone size: .; V gene: TRBV10-3; D gene: TRBD2; J gene: TRBJ2-2; CDR3 DNA: TGTGCCATCAGTTCGACTAGCGGGAGGAGAAACGGGGAGCTGTTTTTT; CDR3 protein: CAISSTSGRRNGELFF
clone size: few; V gene: TRBV7-6; D gene: .; J gene: TRBJ2-2; CDR3 DNA: TGTGCCAGCAGCCCCCAGGCGGGTTCGGGCACCGGGGAGCTGTTTTTT; CDR3 protein: CASSPQAGSGTGELFF
clone size: few; V gene: TRBV6-1; D gene: TRBD2; J gene: TRBJ2-4; CDR3 DNA: TGTGCCAGCAGCTGGGGGGGGAACATTCAGTACTTC; CDR3 protein: CASSWGGNIQYF
clone size: .; V gene: TRBV6-1; D gene: TRBD1; J gene: TRBJ2-3; CDR3 DNA: TGTGCCAGCATATTACAGGGGGCAGATACGCAGTATTTT; CDR3 protein: CASILQGADTQYF
clone size: few; V gene: TRBV7-9; D gene: TRBD1; J gene: TRBJ2-5; CDR3 DNA: TGTGCCAGCAGAACAGGGGCTCAAGAGACCCAGTACTTC; CDR3 protein: CASRTGAQETQYF
clone size: once; V gene: TRBV7-8; D gene: .; J gene: TRBJ2-7; CDR3 DNA: TGTGCCAGCAGCCCACGACAAGACCTATACGAGCAGTACTTC; CDR3 protein: CASSPRQDLYEQYF
clone size: .; V gene: TRBV5-1; D gene: TRBD1; J gene: TRBJ1-5; CDR3 DNA: TGCGCCAGCAGCTTAGGGGACAGGGCACAGCCCCAGCATTTT; CDR3 protein: CASSLGDRAQPQHF
clone size: .; V gene: TRBV19; D gene: TRBD2; J gene: TRBJ2-1; CDR3 DNA: TGTGCCAGTAGTCATAGCGGGAGGCCCAATGAGCAGTTCTTC; CDR3 protein: CASSHSGRPNEQFF
clone size: .; V gene: TRBV7-2; D gene: TRBD2; J gene: TRBJ2-1; CDR3 DNA: TGTGCCAGCAGCTTGGGGACTAGTCTCCACAATGAGCAGTTCTTC; CDR3 protein: CASSLGTSLHNEQFF
clone size: .; V gene: TRBV5-4; D gene: TRBD1; J gene: TRBJ1-3; CDR3 DNA: TGTGCCAGCAGCTCGACAGGGGGCGCTGGAAACACCATATATTTT; CDR3 protein: CASSSTGGAGNTIYF
clone size: few; V gene: TRBV7-9; D gene: .; J gene: TRBJ1-1; CDR3 DNA: TGTGCCAGCAGCATGACCCAGGTGAACACTGAAGCTTTCTTT; CDR3 protein: CASSMTQVNTEAFF
clone size: .; V gene: TRBV2; D gene: .; J gene: TRBJ1-2; CDR3 DNA: TGTGCCAGCCGTGGACAGACTGTCTATGGCTACACCTTC; CDR3 protein: CASRGQTVYGYTF
clone size: .; V gene: TRBV27; D gene: .; J gene: TRBJ2-1; CDR3 DNA: TGTGCCAGCAGTTCCCCCTCAGGAGGGGGCACTGAGCAGTTCTTC; CDR3 protein: CASSSPSGGGTEQFF
clone size: few; V gene: TRBV2; D gene: .; J gene: TRBJ2-7; CDR3 DNA: TGTGCCAGCAATTCCCTACTAGCTATAGCCTACGAGCAGTACTTC; CDR3 protein: CASNSLLAIAYEQYF
clone size: few; V gene: TRBV30; D gene: .; J gene: TRBJ2-7; CDR3 DNA: TGTGCCTGGGCCCCGACAGGCTACGAGCAGTACTTC; CDR3 protein: CAWAPTGYEQYF
clone size: .; V gene: TRBV5-6; D gene: .; J gene: TRBJ2-2; CDR3 DNA: TGTGCCAGCAGCCTACCCCCAGGGTTGGCCAACACCGGGGAGCTGTTTTTT; CDR3 protein: CASSLPPGLANTGELFF
clone size: .; V gene: TRBV10-3; D gene: .; J gene: TRBJ2-1; CDR3 DNA: TGTGCCATCAGTGAGTCGACAGAGAAGCAGTTCTTC; CDR3 protein: CAISESTEKQFF
clone size: few; V gene: TRBV6-5; D gene: .; J gene: TRBJ2-7; CDR3 DNA: TGTGCCAGCACCATAAACTCTGTAACCTACGAGCAGTACTTC; CDR3 protein: CASTINSVTYEQYF
clone size: few; V gene: TRBV6-6; D gene: .; J gene: TRBJ2-7; CDR3 DNA: TGTGCCAGCAGCCCACCCTACGGGGGAACCTACGAGCAGTACTTC; CDR3 protein: CASSPPYGGTYEQYF
clone size: few; V gene: TRBV6-5; D gene: TRBD2; J gene: TRBJ2-3; CDR3 DNA: TGTGCCAGCAGTAGCGGGAGAGGGACAGATACGCAGTATTTT; CDR3 protein: CASSSGRGTDTQYF
clone size: .; V gene: TRBV7-8; D gene: TRBD2; J gene: TRBJ2-1; CDR3 DNA: TGTGCCAGCAGCTTAGGCGCAGCGGGAGGGATCTTTGAGCAGTTCTTC; CDR3 protein: CASSLGAAGGIFEQFF
clone size: few; V gene: TRBV5-6; D gene: .; J gene: TRBJ2-5; CDR3 DNA: TGTGCCAGCAGCTTAACGGCCGGAGGTGAGACCCAGTACTTC; CDR3 protein: CASSLTAGGETQYF
clone size: few; V gene: TRBV9; D gene: .; J gene: TRBJ2-1; CDR3 DNA: TGTGCCAGCAGCCCCCTGAGGTCCTACAATGAGCAGTTCTTC; CDR3 protein: CASSPLRSYNEQFF
clone size: few; V gene: TRBV4-1; D gene: .; J gene: TRBJ1-4; CDR3 DNA: TGCGCCAGCAGCCAAGATGGTGGAGTAGATGAAAAACTGTTTTTT; CDR3 protein: CASSQDGGVDEKLFF
clone size: few; V gene: TRBV29-1; D gene: TRBD1; J gene: TRBJ2-5; CDR3 DNA: TGCAGCGTGGCCGGGACAGGAGCACAAGAGACCCAGTACTTC; CDR3 protein: CSVAGTGAQETQYF